This is a list of T cell receptor beta chains from one sample in a study of control samples from healthy donors and cancer patients. Repertoires were generated with immunoSEQ multiplex PCR, while TCRdb's copy carries only in-frame clones and drops some. The sample carries more than 95,000 clones, around 92% recorded once. Sequences were obtained from PBMCs. These receptor sequences come from a man older than 75 with head and neck cancer. Both conserved end residues are trimmed from each CDR3. The order of the fields is V gene, J gene, CDR3 length, CDR3 protein.

v_call: TRBV6-2/TRBV6-3
j_call: TRBJ2-7
cdr3_length: 14
cdr3_aa: ASSYAGPSGRYEQY

v_call: TRBV12-5
j_call: TRBJ2-1
cdr3_length: 11
cdr3_aa: ASGLGAGREQF

v_call: TRBV11-2
j_call: TRBJ2-1
cdr3_length: 11
cdr3_aa: ASSSIQRNEQF

v_call: TRBV20-1
j_call: TRBJ2-7
cdr3_length: 13
cdr3_aa: SASVLAVGSYEQY

v_call: TRBV5-1
j_call: TRBJ2-7
cdr3_length: 14
cdr3_aa: ASSLGASGLVYEQY

v_call: TRBV30
j_call: TRBJ2-1
cdr3_length: 13
cdr3_aa: AWIQRPSSYNEQF

v_call: TRBV6-5
j_call: TRBJ1-5
cdr3_length: 13
cdr3_aa: ASSLDRGSNQPQH

v_call: TRBV4-1
j_call: TRBJ1-3
cdr3_length: 11
cdr3_aa: ASGHSSGNTIY

v_call: TRBV6-5
j_call: TRBJ2-7
cdr3_length: 13
cdr3_aa: ASSYPTGGGYEQY

v_call: TRBV4-2
j_call: TRBJ2-2
cdr3_length: 12
cdr3_aa: ASSQGGLTGELF